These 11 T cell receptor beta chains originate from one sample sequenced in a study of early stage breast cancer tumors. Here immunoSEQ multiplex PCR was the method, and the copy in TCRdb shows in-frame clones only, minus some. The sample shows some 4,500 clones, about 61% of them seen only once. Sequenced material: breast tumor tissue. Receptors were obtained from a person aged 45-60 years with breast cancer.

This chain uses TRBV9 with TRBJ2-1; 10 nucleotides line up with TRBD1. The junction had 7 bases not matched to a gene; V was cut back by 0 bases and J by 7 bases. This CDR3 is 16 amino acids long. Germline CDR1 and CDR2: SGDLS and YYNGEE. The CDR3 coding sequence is TGTGCCAGCAGCGTAGAGGGGACAGGGGTTTGGAATGAGCAGTTCTTC. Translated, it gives CASSVEGTGVWNEQFF.

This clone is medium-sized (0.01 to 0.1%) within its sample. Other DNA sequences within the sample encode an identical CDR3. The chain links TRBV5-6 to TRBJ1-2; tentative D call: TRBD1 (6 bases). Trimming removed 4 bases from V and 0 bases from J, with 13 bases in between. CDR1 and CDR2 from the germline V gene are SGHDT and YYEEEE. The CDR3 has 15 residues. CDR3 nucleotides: TGTGCCAGCAGCCTAGGACAGTTAGCTAACTATGGCTACACCTTC. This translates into CASSLGQLANYGYTF.

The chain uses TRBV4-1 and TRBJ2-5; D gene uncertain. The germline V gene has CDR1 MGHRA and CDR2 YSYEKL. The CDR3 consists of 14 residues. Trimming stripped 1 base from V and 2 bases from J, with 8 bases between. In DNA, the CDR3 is TGCGCCAGCAGCCAAGCTTCCCGGCAAGAGACCCAGTACTTC. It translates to CASSQASRQETQYF.

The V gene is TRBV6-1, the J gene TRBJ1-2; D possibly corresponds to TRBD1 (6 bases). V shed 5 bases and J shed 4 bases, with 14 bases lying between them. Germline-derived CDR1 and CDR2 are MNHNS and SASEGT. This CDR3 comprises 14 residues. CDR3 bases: TGTGCCAGCAGTAAAGGACAGTTCTCCTATGGCTACACCTTC. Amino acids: CASSKGQFSYGYTF.

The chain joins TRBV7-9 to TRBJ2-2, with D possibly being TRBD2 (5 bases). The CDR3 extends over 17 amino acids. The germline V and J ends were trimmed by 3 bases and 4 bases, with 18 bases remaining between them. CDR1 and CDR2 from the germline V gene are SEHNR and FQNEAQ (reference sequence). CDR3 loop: CASSLMRAGRGTGELFF. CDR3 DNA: TGTGCCAGCAGCTTGATGAGGGCCGGCCGGGGCACCGGGGAGCTGTTTTTT.

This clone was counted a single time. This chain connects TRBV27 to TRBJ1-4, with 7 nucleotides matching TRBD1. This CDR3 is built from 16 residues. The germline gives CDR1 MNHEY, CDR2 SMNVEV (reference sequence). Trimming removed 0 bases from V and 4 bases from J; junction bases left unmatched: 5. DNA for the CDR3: TGTGCCAGCAGTTTATCCCTGACAGGGAGTAATGAAAAACTGTTTTTT. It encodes CASSLSLTGSNEKLFF.

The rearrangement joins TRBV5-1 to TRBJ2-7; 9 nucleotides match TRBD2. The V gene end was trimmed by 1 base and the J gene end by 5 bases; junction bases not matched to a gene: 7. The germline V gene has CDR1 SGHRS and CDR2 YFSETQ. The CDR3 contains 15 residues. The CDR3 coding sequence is TGCGCCAGCAGCTTGTCTGGCGGGGGGGCGGACGAGCAGTACGTC. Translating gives CASSLSGGGADEQYV.

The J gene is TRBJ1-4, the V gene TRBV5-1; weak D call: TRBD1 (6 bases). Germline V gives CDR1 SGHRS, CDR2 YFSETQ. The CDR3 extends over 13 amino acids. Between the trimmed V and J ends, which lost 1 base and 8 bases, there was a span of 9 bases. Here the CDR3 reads CASSLPGQEKLFF. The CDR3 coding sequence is TGCGCCAGCAGCTTGCCCGGACAGGAAAAACTGTTTTTT.

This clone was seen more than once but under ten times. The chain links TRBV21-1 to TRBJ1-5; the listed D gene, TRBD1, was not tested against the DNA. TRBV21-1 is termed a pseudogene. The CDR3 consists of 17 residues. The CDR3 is CASSKALGKGPYQPQHF. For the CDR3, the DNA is TGTGCCAGCAGCAAAGCGCTCGGAAAGGGGCCGTATCAGCCCCAGCATTTT.

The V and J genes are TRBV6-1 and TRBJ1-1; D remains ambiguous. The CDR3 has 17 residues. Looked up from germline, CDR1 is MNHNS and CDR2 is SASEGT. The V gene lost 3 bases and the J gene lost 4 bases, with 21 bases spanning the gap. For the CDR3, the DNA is TGTGCCAGCAGTGACCTCGGTTTTCAGGTTAAGGGCACTGAAGCTTTCTTT. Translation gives CASSDLGFQVKGTEAFF.

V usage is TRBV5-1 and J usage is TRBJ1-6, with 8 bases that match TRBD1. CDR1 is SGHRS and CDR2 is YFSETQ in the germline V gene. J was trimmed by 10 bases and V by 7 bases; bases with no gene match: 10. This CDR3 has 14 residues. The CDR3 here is CASGKGTGGSPLHF. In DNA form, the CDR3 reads TGCGCCAGCGGGAAGGGGACAGGCGGATCACCCCTCCACTTT.